The rows below give T cell receptor beta chains drawn from one sample of a study of cytomegalovirus exposure and HLA in healthy donors. Sequenced by immunoSEQ multiplex PCR; TCRdb stores in-frame clones only, minus some. The sample lists approximately 180,000 clones, approximately 72% occurring once. Sequenced: PBMCs. The receptors derive from a human donor in good health. The CDR3 runs from the conserved cysteine through the conserved F or W. The D gene is left open where the match is weak. Not all rows give a size; the values are once, few, many and, for expanded clones, a class.

cdr3_aa: CASSLTTGTGGGQPQHF
cdr3_nt: TGTGCCAGCAGCTTAACCACCGGGACAGGGGGCGGTCAGCCCCAGCATTTT
j_call: TRBJ1-5
v_call: TRBV7-9
clone_size: .
d_call: TRBD1

cdr3_aa: CASSEQGSAQHF
cdr3_nt: TGTGCCAGCAGTGAACAGGGGTCAGCCCAGCATTTT
j_call: TRBJ1-5
v_call: TRBV2
clone_size: few
d_call: .

cdr3_aa: CASSLVSAGGQETQYF
cdr3_nt: TGTGCCAGCAGCTTAGTATCAGCGGGGGGTCAAGAGACCCAGTACTTC
j_call: TRBJ2-5
v_call: TRBV7-6
clone_size: .
d_call: TRBD2

cdr3_aa: CASSRLAGGRIEQFF
cdr3_nt: TGTGCCAGCAGCAGACTAGCGGGGGGGCGGATTGAGCAGTTCTTC
j_call: TRBJ2-1
v_call: TRBV6-1
clone_size: .
d_call: TRBD2

cdr3_aa: CASSFSRGNEKLFF
cdr3_nt: TGCGCCAGCAGCTTTAGCAGGGGGAATGAAAAACTGTTTTTT
j_call: TRBJ1-4
v_call: TRBV5-1
clone_size: once
d_call: TRBD1

cdr3_aa: CASSLVTGSNSPLHF
cdr3_nt: TGTGCCAGCAGCTTAGTAACAGGGTCTAATTCACCCCTCCACTTT
j_call: TRBJ1-6
v_call: TRBV11-3
clone_size: few
d_call: .

cdr3_aa: CASSDSLSNTGELFF
cdr3_nt: TGTGCCAGCAGCGACAGTCTCTCGAACACCGGGGAGCTGTTTTTT
j_call: TRBJ2-2
v_call: TRBV9
clone_size: .
d_call: .

cdr3_aa: CASSLTARDGYTF
cdr3_nt: TGTGCCAGCAGCTTAACGGCACGGGATGGCTACACCTTC
j_call: TRBJ1-2
v_call: TRBV7-3
clone_size: once
d_call: .

cdr3_aa: CASRDAGGAPYGYTF
cdr3_nt: TGTGCCAGCAGGGATGCGGGGGGCGCACCCTATGGCTACACCTTC
j_call: TRBJ1-2
v_call: TRBV5-6
clone_size: few
d_call: .

cdr3_aa: CAISERDSYGYTF
cdr3_nt: TGTGCCATCAGTGAGAGGGACAGCTATGGCTACACCTTC
j_call: TRBJ1-2
v_call: TRBV10-3
clone_size: few
d_call: TRBD1

cdr3_aa: CASRTGMLDEQYF
cdr3_nt: TGTGCCAGTCGGACAGGGATGTTGGACGAGCAGTACTTC
j_call: TRBJ2-7
v_call: TRBV2
clone_size: .
d_call: TRBD1

cdr3_aa: CASSPPGDRGLGYTF
cdr3_nt: TGTGCCAGCTCACCACCGGGGGACAGGGGGCTCGGCTACACCTTC
j_call: TRBJ1-2
v_call: TRBV18
clone_size: few
d_call: TRBD1

cdr3_aa: CASSETGVGTGELFF
cdr3_nt: TGTGCCAGCAGCGAGACAGGGGTCGGAACCGGGGAGCTGTTTTTT
j_call: TRBJ2-2
v_call: TRBV9
clone_size: .
d_call: TRBD1

cdr3_aa: CASSELGQWDNRKEQFF
cdr3_nt: TGTGCCAGCAGCGAACTAGGCCAATGGGATAATAGGAAGGAGCAGTTCTTC
j_call: TRBJ2-1
v_call: TRBV14
clone_size: .
d_call: .

cdr3_aa: CASSWAENTEAFF
cdr3_nt: TGTGCCAGTAGCTGGGCCGAGAACACTGAAGCTTTCTTT
j_call: TRBJ1-1
v_call: TRBV19
clone_size: .
d_call: .

cdr3_aa: CAISGTSDEQYF
cdr3_nt: TGTGCCATCAGCGGCACTAGCGACGAGCAGTACTTC
j_call: TRBJ2-7
v_call: TRBV10-3
clone_size: .
d_call: TRBD2

cdr3_aa: CASSRGQKNTEAFF
cdr3_nt: TGTGCCAGCTCACGGGGACAGAAGAACACTGAAGCTTTCTTT
j_call: TRBJ1-1
v_call: TRBV18
clone_size: .
d_call: TRBD1

cdr3_aa: CASSSRLWDQPQHF
cdr3_nt: TGTGCCAGCAGTTCGCGGCTATGGGATCAGCCCCAGCATTTT
j_call: TRBJ1-5
v_call: TRBV27
clone_size: .
d_call: .

cdr3_aa: CASSLAGTGQNKNYGYTF
cdr3_nt: TGTGCCAGCAGCTTAGCGGGGACAGGGCAGAACAAGAACTATGGCTACACCTTC
j_call: TRBJ1-2
v_call: TRBV7-9
clone_size: .
d_call: TRBD1

cdr3_aa: CASSLQEGGNSPLHF
cdr3_nt: TGCGCCAGCAGCCTCCAGGAGGGAGGGAATTCACCCCTCCACTTT
j_call: TRBJ1-6
v_call: TRBV4-1
clone_size: .
d_call: .

cdr3_aa: CASSSGDRGLNTETFF
cdr3_nt: TGTGCCAGCAGCTCTGGGGACAGGGGACTGAACACTGAAACTTTCTTT
j_call: TRBJ1-1
v_call: TRBV13
clone_size: .
d_call: TRBD1

cdr3_aa: CSVEVGQGRGYTF
cdr3_nt: TGCAGCGTTGAAGTCGGACAGGGGAGGGGCTACACCTTC
j_call: TRBJ1-2
v_call: TRBV29-1
clone_size: .
d_call: TRBD1

cdr3_aa: CAWSVGLVYTF
cdr3_nt: TGTGCCTGGAGTGTGGGACTTGTCTACACCTTC
j_call: TRBJ1-2
v_call: TRBV30
clone_size: .
d_call: .

cdr3_aa: CASRSTGGASYEQYF
cdr3_nt: TGTGCCAGCAGATCGACAGGGGGTGCGTCCTACGAGCAGTACTTC
j_call: TRBJ2-7
v_call: TRBV27
clone_size: .
d_call: TRBD1

cdr3_aa: CASSLAQGYGYEQYF
cdr3_nt: TGTGCCAGCAGCTTAGCGCAGGGGTACGGTTACGAGCAGTACTTC
j_call: TRBJ2-7
v_call: TRBV7-6
clone_size: .
d_call: .

cdr3_aa: CASSSQGYNQPQHF
cdr3_nt: TGTGCCAGCAGTTCGCAGGGTTACAATCAGCCCCAGCATTTT
j_call: TRBJ1-5
v_call: TRBV27
clone_size: .
d_call: .

cdr3_aa: CARPSMTEAFF
cdr3_nt: TGCGCCAGACCGAGCATGACTGAAGCTTTCTTT
j_call: TRBJ1-1
v_call: TRBV10-1
clone_size: .
d_call: .

cdr3_aa: CASSIGPNTEAFF
cdr3_nt: TGTGCCAGTAGTATAGGGCCCAACACTGAAGCTTTCTTT
j_call: TRBJ1-1
v_call: TRBV19
clone_size: .
d_call: .

cdr3_aa: CASSFGSGVNTIYF
cdr3_nt: TGTGCCAGCAGCTTTGGGTCAGGGGTAAACACCATATATTTT
j_call: TRBJ1-3
v_call: TRBV5-5
clone_size: .
d_call: .

cdr3_aa: CASSLRGTGAYEQYF
cdr3_nt: TGTGCCAGCAGCTTACGGGGGACAGGGGCCTACGAGCAGTACTTC
j_call: TRBJ2-7
v_call: TRBV11-2
clone_size: .
d_call: TRBD1

cdr3_aa: CASSYGTSGDGEQYF
cdr3_nt: TGTGCCAGCAGCTACGGGACTAGCGGGGATGGAGAGCAGTACTTC
j_call: TRBJ2-7
v_call: TRBV5-6
clone_size: .
d_call: TRBD2

cdr3_aa: CASIKSNTGELFF
cdr3_nt: TGTGCCAGCATCAAGAGTAACACCGGGGAGCTGTTTTTT
j_call: TRBJ2-2
v_call: TRBV6-6
clone_size: .
d_call: .

cdr3_aa: CASMTAGEPPGEQFF
cdr3_nt: TGTGCCAGTATGACGGCGGGGGAGCCACCAGGGGAGCAGTTCTTC
j_call: TRBJ2-1
v_call: TRBV19
clone_size: .
d_call: TRBD2

cdr3_aa: CASSLGPLYEQYF
cdr3_nt: TGTGCCAGCAGCCTTGGGCCCCTCTACGAGCAGTACTTC
j_call: TRBJ2-7
v_call: TRBV6-5
clone_size: once
d_call: .

cdr3_aa: CASRPGVGWTEAFF
cdr3_nt: TGCGCCAGCAGACCCGGGGTGGGTTGGACTGAAGCTTTCTTT
j_call: TRBJ1-1
v_call: TRBV4-1
clone_size: .
d_call: .

cdr3_aa: CASSPTGHEQYF
cdr3_nt: TGTGCCAGCAGCCCGACAGGGCACGAGCAGTACTTC
j_call: TRBJ2-7
v_call: TRBV5-4
clone_size: .
d_call: TRBD1

cdr3_aa: CASSPRSAGGSEAFF
cdr3_nt: TGTGCCAGCAGCCCGAGAAGCGCAGGGGGCTCTGAAGCTTTCTTT
j_call: TRBJ1-1
v_call: TRBV7-6
clone_size: .
d_call: TRBD1